This T cell receptor beta chain originates from a study of blood T cell repertoires in COVID-19. At the level of the study: The United States, Italy and Spain were the sources of the acute and convalescent COVID-19 samples.

Original processing methods: From reference gene primer amplification, estimates of nucleated cell counts were derived. TCRdb keeps only in-frame clones here, not all; method: immunoSEQ multiplex PCR. That table gives V, J and clone size, and the DNA gave D and trimming. The sample lists some 340,000 clones, roughly four fifths occurring once. In its sample, this clone was seen a few times. Ages ranged from about 18 to 100 years, with residence in 24 US areas. Germline values: CDR1 SGHRS, CDR2 YFSETQ. The CDR3 runs to 15 residues. Trimming removed 7 bases from V and 1 base from J; junction bases left unmatched: 3.

The chain carries TRBV5-1 and TRBJ2-6; 9 bases map to TRBD1. This clonotype originated in a woman aged 50 to 60 who had recovered from COVID-19. What was sequenced was PBMCs or T cells enriched from blood (not recorded which). CDR3 sequence reads: CASGTGISGANVLTF. CDR3 sequence (DNA): TGCGCCAGCGGGACAGGGATATCTGGGGCCAACGTCCTGACTTTC.